Sequencing of this TCR beta chain was carried out in a study of graft-versus-host responses after intestinal transplantation. The CDR3 runs to 15 residues. V lost 4 bases, J lost 6 bases, and 2 bases stayed unmatched. CDR1 is SGDLS and CDR2 is YYNGEE in the germline V gene. The time point is: postoperative day 105 after intestinal transplantation (dayNNNN = postoperative day). General study results and limits: Among recipient marrow samples, GvH clones were found; some appeared first in ileum or blood. High graft-versus-host to host-versus-graft clonal ratios were seen in allografts of patients with graft-donor T cell macrochimerism.

Only in-frame clones appear in the TCRdb table, and some are missing; sequencing was by immunoSEQ multiplex PCR. The repertoire holds over 9,000 clones, more than 85% seen once, with about 3.3% in the top ten. About this clone itself: The target antigen is unknown.

This clonotype was obtained from a human patient who received an intestinal transplant, so some T cells may come from the graft donor. This material consisted of PBMCs, taken 105 days after intestinal transplantation. The V gene is TRBV9, the J gene TRBJ2-1; 15 positions agree with TRBD2. CDR3 in DNA: TGTGCCAGCAGCAGGGGACTAGCGGGGGGCAATGAGCAGTTCTTC. It translates to CASSRGLAGGNEQFF.